This T cell receptor (beta chain) was recorded in a study of shared clonotypes between healthy human individuals. Looking at the study overall: Sampling drew on donors who were a couple of women and three men aged 18 to 49.

This CDR3 spans 17 amino acids. Germline values: CDR1 SNHLY, CDR2 FYNNEI. V shed 3 bases and J 9 bases; nucleotides not matched to a gene: 15. Profiled with immunoSEQ multiplex PCR; TCRdb holds only in-frame clones, not every one. The sample includes about 600,000 clones, around 97% of them seen just once. Sequenced input: naive CD4+ T cells sorted from blood. Subset indicated: CD45RA+ positively selected. The V call is TRBV2, the J call TRBJ2-1; 9 positions agree with TRBD2. The sequence came from a woman under 40 in good health. Here the CDR3 DNA reads TGTGCCAGCAGTGATGTTGGGGGCGGCGGGAGGGCCGGTGAGCAGTTCTTC. Protein sequence: CASSDVGGGGRAGEQFF.